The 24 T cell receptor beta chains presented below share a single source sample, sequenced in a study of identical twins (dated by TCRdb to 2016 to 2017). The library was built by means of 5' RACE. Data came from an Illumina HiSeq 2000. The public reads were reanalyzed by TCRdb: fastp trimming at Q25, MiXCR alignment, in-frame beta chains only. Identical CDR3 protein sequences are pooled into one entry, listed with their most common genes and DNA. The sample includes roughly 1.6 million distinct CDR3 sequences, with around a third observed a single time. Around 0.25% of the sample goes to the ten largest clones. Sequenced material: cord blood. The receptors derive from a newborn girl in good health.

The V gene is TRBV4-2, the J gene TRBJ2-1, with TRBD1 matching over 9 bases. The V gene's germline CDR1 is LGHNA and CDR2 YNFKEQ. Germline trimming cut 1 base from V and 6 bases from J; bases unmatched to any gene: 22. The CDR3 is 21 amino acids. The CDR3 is CASSQVVRQGVLLAVCNEQFF. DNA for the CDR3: TGTGCCAGCAGCCAAGTGGTTCGACAGGGGGTACTTCTAGCGGTCTGCAATGAGCAGTTCTTC.

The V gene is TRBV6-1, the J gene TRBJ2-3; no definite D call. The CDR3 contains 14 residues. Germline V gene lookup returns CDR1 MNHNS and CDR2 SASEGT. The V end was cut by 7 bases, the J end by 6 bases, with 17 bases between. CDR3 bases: TGTGCCAGCAAGGTAGTCCCCCATCGGGATACGCAGTATTTT. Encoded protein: CASKVVPHRDTQYF.

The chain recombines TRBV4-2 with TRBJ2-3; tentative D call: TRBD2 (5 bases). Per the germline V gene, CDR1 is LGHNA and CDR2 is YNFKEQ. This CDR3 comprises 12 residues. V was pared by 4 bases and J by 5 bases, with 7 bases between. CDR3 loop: CASSPDLDTQYF. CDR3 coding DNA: TGTGCCAGCAGCCCGGACTTAGATACGCAGTATTTT.

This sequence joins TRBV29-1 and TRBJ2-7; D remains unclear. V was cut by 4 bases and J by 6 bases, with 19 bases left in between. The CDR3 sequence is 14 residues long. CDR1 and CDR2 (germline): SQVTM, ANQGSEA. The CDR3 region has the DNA TGCAGCGTTGCTGGACCTCGACCTCCAGGCGAGCAGTACTTC. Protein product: CSVAGPRPPGEQYF.

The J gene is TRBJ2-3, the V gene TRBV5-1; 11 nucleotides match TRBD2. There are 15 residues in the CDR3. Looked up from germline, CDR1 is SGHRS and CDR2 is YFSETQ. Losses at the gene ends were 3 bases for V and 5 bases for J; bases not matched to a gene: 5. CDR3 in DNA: TGCGCCAGCAGCTCCCTAGCGGGAGGTCAAGATACGCAGTATTTT. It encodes CASSSLAGGQDTQYF.

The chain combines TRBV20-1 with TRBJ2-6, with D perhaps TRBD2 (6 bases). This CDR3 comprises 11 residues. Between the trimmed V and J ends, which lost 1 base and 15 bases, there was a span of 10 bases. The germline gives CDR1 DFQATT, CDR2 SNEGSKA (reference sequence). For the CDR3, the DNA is TGCAGTGCTAGAGCTGGCGGGACCCTGACTTTC. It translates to CSARAGGTLTF.

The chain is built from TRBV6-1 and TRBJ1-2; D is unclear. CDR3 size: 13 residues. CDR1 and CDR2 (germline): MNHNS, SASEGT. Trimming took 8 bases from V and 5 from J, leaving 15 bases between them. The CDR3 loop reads CASRAGSPYGYTF. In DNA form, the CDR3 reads TGTGCCAGCCGGGCGGGGAGTCCTTATGGCTACACCTTC.

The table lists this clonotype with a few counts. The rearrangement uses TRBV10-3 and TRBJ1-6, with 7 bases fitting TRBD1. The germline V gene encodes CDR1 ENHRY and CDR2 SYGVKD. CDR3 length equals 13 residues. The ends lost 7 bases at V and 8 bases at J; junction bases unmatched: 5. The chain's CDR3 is CAIKGTAYSPLHF. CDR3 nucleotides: TGTGCCATCAAAGGGACAGCTTATTCACCCCTCCACTTT.

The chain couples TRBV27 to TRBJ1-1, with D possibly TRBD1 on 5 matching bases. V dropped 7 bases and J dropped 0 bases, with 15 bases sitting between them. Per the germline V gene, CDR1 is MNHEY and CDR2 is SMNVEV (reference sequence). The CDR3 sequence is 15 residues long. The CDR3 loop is CASIRGGALNTEAFF. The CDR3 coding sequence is TGTGCCAGCATCCGGGGAGGGGCCCTGAACACTGAAGCTTTCTTT.

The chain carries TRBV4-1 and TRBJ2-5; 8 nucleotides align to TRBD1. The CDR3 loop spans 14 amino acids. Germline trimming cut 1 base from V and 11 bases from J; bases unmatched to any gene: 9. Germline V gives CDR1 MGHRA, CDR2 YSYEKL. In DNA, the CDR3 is TGCGCCAGCAGCCAAGGACCAGGGGGCAATGAGCAGTACTTC. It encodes CASSQGPGGNEQYF.

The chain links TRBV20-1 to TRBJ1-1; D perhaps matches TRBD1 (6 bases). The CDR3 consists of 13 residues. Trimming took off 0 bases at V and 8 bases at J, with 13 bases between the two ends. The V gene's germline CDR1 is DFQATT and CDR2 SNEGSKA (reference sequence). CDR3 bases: TGCAGTGCTAGAGATTACAGGGAGGGAGAAGCTTTCTTT. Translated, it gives CSARDYREGEAFF.

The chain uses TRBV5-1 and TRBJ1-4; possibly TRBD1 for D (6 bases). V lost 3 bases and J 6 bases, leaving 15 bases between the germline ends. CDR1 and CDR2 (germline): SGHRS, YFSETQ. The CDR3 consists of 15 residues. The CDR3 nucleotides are TGCGCCAGCAGCTCACAGGGAGAAGACCATGAAAAACTGTTTTTT. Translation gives CASSSQGEDHEKLFF.

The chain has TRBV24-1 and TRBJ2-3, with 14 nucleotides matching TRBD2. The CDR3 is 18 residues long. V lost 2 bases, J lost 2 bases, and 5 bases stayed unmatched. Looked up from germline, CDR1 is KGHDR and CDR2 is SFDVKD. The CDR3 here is CATSDSPGLAGATDTQYF. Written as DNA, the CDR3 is TGTGCCACCAGTGATTCGCCGGGACTAGCGGGAGCCACAGATACGCAGTATTTT.

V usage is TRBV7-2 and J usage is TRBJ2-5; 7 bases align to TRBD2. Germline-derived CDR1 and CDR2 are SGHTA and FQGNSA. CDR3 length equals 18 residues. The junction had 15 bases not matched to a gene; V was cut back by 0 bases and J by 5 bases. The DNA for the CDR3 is TGTGCCAGCAGCTTAGCTTGGTTAGACCTAGCGGCACGGGAGACCCAGTACTTC. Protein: CASSLAWLDLAARETQYF.

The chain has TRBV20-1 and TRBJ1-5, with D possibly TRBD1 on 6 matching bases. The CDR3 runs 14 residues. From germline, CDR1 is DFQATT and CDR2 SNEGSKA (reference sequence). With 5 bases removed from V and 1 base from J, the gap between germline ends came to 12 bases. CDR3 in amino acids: CSAQDRRSNQPQHF. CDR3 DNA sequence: TGCAGTGCTCAAGACAGGCGGAGCAATCAGCCCCAGCATTTT.

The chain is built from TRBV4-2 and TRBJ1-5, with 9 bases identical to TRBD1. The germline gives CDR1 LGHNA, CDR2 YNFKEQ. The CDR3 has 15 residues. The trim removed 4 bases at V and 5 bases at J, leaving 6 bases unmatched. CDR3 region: CASSRRQGEDQPQHF. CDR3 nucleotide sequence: TGTGCCAGCAGCCGCAGACAGGGGGAGGATCAGCCCCAGCATTTT.

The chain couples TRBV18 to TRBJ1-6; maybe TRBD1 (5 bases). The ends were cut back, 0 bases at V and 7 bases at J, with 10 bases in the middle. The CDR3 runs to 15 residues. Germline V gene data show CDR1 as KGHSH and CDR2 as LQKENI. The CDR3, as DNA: TGTGCCAGCTCACCACCCACGGGACGAAATTCACCCCTCCACTTT. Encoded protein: CASSPPTGRNSPLHF.

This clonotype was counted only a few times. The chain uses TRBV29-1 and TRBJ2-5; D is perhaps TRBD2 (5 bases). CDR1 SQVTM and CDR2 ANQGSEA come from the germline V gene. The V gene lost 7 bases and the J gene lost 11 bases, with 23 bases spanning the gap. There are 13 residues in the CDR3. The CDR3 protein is CSATPGGYAEQYF. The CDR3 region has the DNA TGCAGCGCTACGCCCGGAGGATACGCGGAGCAGTACTTC.

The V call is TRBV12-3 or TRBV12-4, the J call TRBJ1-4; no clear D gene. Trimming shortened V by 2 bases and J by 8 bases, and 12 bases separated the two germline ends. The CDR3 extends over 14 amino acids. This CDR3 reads CASSLTKGGEKLFF. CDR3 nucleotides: TGTGCCAGCAGTTTAACGAAGGGCGGGGAAAAACTGTTTTTT.

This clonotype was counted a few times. CDR3 nucleotide sequence: TGTGCCAGCAGCCCTACCGGGAGCTTCCTCTACGAGCAGTACTTC. Residues: CASSPTGSFLYEQYF. The rearrangement uses TRBV28 and TRBJ2-7; a possible D gene is TRBD2 (6 bases). Germline V gene data show CDR1 as MDHEN and CDR2 as SYDVKM. Trimming cost V 6 bases and J 3 bases, with 18 bases left between them. The CDR3 runs 15 residues.

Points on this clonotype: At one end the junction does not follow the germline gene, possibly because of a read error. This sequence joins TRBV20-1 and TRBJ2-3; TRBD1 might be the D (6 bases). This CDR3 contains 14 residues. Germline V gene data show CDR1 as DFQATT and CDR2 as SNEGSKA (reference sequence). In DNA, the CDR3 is TGCAGCTCCTTAGTCCTAGGGGGTGAAGATACGCAGTCTTTT. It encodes CSSLVLGGEDTQSF.

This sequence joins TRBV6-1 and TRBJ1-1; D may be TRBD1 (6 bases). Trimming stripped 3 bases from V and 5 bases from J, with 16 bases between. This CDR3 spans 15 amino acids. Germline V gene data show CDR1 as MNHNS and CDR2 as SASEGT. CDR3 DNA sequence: TGTGCCAGCAGTGAGGCTGGGGGGGGCCGGACTGAAGCTTTCTTT. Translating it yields CASSEAGGGRTEAFF.

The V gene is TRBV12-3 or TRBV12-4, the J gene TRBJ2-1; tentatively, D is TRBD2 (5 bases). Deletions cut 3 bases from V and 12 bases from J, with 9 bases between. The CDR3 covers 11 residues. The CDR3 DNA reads TGTGCCAGCAGTTTTGGGCTAGCGCAGTTCTTC. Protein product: CASSFGLAQFF.

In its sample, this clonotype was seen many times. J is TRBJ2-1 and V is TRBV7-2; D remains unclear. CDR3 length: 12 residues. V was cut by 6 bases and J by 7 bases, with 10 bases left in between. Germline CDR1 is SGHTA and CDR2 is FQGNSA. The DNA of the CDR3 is TGTGCCAGCAGGTCTAGTCCGAATGAGCAGTTCTTC. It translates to CASRSSPNEQFF.